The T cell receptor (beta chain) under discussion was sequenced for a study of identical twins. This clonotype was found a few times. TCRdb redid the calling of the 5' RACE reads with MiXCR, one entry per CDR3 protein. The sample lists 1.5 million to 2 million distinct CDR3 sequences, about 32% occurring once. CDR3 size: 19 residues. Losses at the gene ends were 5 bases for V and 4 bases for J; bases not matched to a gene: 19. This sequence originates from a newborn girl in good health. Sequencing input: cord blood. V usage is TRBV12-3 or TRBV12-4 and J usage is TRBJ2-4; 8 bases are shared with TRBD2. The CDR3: CASSLKPSGPMGSKNIQYF. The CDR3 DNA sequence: TGTGCCAGCAGTCTCAAGCCTAGCGGGCCGATGGGGTCGAAAAACATTCAGTACTTC.